The T cell receptor (beta chain) under discussion was sequenced for a study of identical twins. TCRdb re-derived calls from the 5' RACE reads in MiXCR, one entry per CDR3 protein. Here the sample spans some 1,600,000 distinct CDR3 sequences, about 32% being singletons. The CDR3 totals 16 residues. V shed 4 bases, J shed 7 bases, and the junction held 13 bases outside the gene matches. Germline CDR1 SQVTM, CDR2 ANQGSEA. The receptor comes from a newborn girl in good health. Material for sequencing was cord blood. The chain is built from TRBV29-1 and TRBJ2-7, with TRBD2 matching 13 bases. The CDR3 DNA sequence: TGCAGCGTTGCCGAACTACTAGCGGGAGGGTCGGGGGAGCAGTACTTC. Its protein product is CSVAELLAGGSGEQYF.